These 5 T cell receptor beta chains share one sample of origin, sequenced in a study of naive CD8 T cells in extremely preterm neonates (dated by TCRdb to the late 2010s). About five elective full-term cesarean deliveries at roughly 37-42 weeks of gestation, with no labor and no rupture of membranes, were the source of the term cord blood. Library generation was performed with the immunoSEQ multiplex PCR assay. TCRdb carries this immuneACCESS record with in-frame sequences only. Its versions omit some clonotypes, under half of them owing to an unresolved V gene in the studies checked, with the rest unexplained. For this sample the table gives approximately 7,500 clones, of which 95% to 98% were detected only once. Of the sample, less than 0.4% is held by the ten largest clones. The specimen was naive CD8+ T cells from cord blood. These receptors were collected from a newborn in good health.

This chain joins TRBV11-2 and TRBJ2-1, with D possibly matching TRBD2 (6 bases). The V and J ends lost 4 bases and 3 bases respectively, with 16 bases between them. This CDR3 is 16 amino acids long. Germline loops: CDR1 SGHAT, CDR2 FQNNGV. CDR3 amino acids: CASSSPGGALYNEQFF. The CDR3 nucleotides read TGTGCCAGCAGCTCCCCCGGCGGGGCCCTCTACAATGAGCAGTTCTTC.

This chain links TRBV4-2 with TRBJ2-7, with D perhaps matching TRBD2 (5 bases). Trimming stripped 5 bases from V and 3 bases from J, with 8 bases between. This CDR3 has 12 amino acids. Germline V CDR1 and CDR2: LGHNA, YNFKEQ. The CDR3 is CASSGGLYEQYF. In DNA, the CDR3 is TGTGCCAGCAGCGGCGGACTCTACGAGCAGTACTTC.

The gene calls are TRBV7-8 and TRBJ2-7; TRBD1 matches at 7 bases. Germline CDR1 SGHVS, CDR2 FQNEAQ. The J segment lost 5 bases and the V segment lost 3 bases, leaving 7 bases of the junction unmatched. The CDR3 runs to 14 residues. The CDR3 coding sequence is TGTGCCAGCAGCTTTACGACAGGGACGAACGAGCAGTACTTC. Its protein is CASSFTTGTNEQYF.

This clone appeared once. The chain links TRBV19 to TRBJ2-7; perhaps TRBD1 as D (5 bases). CDR3 length: 13 residues. CDR1 is LNHDA, CDR2 SQIVND, per germline (reference sequence). Between the trimmed V and J ends, which lost 1 base and 3 bases, there was a span of 7 bases. CDR3 amino acids: CASSIGQGYEQYF. CDR3 nucleotides: TGTGCCAGTAGTATAGGCCAGGGCTACGAGCAGTACTTC.

V usage is TRBV5-1 and J usage is TRBJ1-2; the match to TRBD1 covers 11 bases. The CDR3 is 15 residues long. V shed 4 bases, J shed 2 bases, and the junction held 4 bases outside the gene matches. Germline V lookup: CDR1 SGHRS, CDR2 YFSETQ. For the CDR3, the DNA is TGCGCCAGCAGCCCTGGACAGGGGGCAAACTATGGCTACACCTTC. The encoded protein is CASSPGQGANYGYTF.